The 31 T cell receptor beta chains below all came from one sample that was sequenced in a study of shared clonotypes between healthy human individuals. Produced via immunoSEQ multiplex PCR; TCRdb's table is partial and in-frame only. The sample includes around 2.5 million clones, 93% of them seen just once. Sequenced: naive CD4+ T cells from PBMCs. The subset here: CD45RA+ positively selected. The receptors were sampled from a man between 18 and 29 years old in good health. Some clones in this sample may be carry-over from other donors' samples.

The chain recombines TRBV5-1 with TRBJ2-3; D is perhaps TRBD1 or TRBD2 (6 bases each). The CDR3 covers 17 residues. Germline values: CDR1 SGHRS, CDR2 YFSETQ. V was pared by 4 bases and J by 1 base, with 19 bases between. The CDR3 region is CASSPLRRGFRTDTQYF. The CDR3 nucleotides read TGCGCCAGCAGCCCACTCCGGAGGGGGTTCCGCACAGATACGCAGTATTTT.

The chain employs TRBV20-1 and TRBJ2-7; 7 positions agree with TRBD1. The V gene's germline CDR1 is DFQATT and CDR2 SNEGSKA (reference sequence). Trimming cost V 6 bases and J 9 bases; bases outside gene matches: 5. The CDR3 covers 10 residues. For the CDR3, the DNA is TGCAGTGCCGGCACAGGGGTGCAGTACTTC. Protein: CSAGTGVQYF.

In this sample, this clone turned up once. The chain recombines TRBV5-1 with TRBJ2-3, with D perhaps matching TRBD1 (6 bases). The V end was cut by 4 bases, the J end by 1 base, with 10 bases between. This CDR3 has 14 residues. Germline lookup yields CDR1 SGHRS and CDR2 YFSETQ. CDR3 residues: CASSRDIRTDTQYF. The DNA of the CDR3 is TGCGCCAGCAGCCGGGACATTCGCACAGATACGCAGTATTTT.

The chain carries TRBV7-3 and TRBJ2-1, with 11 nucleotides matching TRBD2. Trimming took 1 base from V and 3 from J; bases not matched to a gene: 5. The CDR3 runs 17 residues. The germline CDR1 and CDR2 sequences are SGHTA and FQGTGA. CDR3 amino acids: CASSLSSGRALYNEQFF. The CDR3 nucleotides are TGTGCCAGCAGCTTAAGTAGCGGGAGGGCCCTCTACAATGAGCAGTTCTTC. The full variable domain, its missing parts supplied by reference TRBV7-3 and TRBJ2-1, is GAGVSQTPSNKVTEKGKYVELRCDPISGHTALYWYRQSLGQGPEFLIYFQGTGAADDSGLPNDRFFAVRPEGSVSTLKIQRTERGDSAVYLCASSLSSGRALYNEQFFGPGTRLTVL.

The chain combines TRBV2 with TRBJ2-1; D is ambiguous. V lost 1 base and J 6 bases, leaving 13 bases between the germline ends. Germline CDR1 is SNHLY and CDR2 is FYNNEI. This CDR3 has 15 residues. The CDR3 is CASSEDGRVLNEQFF. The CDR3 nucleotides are TGTGCCAGCAGTGAAGATGGACGAGTCCTCAATGAGCAGTTCTTC.

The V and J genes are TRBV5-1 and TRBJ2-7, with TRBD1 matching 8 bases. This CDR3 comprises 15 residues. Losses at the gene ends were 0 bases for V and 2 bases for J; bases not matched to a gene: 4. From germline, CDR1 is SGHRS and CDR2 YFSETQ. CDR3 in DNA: TGCGCCAGCAGCTTGGCCGCGGGACAGGCCTACGAGCAGTACTTC. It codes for CASSLAAGQAYEQYF.

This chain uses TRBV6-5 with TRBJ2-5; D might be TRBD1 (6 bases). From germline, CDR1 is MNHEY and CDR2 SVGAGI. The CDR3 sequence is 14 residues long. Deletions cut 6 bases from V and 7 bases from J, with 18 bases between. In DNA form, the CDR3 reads TGTGCCAGCAGCCGCGACAGGCAGGTCGGGACCCAGTACTTC. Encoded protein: CASSRDRQVGTQYF.

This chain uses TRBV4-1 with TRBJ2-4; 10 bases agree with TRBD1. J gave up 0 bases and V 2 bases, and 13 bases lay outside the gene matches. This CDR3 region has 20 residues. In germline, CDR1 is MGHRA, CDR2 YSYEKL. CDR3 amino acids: CASSQHPGQGDSVAKNIQYF. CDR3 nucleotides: TGCGCCAGCAGCCAACATCCCGGACAGGGGGACAGTGTAGCCAAAAACATTCAGTACTTC.

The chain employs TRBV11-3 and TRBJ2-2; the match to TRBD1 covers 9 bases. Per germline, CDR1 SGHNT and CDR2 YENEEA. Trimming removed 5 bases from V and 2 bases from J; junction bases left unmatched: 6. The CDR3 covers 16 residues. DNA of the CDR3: TGTGCCAGCAGCCCCGGACAGGGGCCAAACACCGGGGAGCTGTTTTTT. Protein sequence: CASSPGQGPNTGELFF.

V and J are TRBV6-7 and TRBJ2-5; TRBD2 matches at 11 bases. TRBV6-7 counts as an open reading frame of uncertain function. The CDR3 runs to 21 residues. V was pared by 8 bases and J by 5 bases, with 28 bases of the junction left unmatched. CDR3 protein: CASQLRASGRSSRCFHETQYF. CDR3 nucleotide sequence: TGTGCCAGCCAGTTACGGGCTAGCGGGAGGTCCTCGAGGTGCTTCCACGAGACCCAGTACTTC.

CDR3 protein: CASRVETENTEAFF. CDR3 nucleotide sequence: TGTGCCAGCAGAGTCGAAACAGAGAACACTGAAGCTTTCTTT. The chain is built from TRBV6-4 and TRBJ1-1; no reliable D call. The CDR3 is made up of 14 amino acids. Germline CDR1 is MRHNA and CDR2 is SNTAGT. Trimming stripped 6 bases from V and 1 base from J, with 12 bases between.

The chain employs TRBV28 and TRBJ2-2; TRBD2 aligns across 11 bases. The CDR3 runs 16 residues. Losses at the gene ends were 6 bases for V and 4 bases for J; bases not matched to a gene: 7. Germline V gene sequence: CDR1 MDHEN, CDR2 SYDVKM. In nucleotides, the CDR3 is TGTGCCAGCAGGTCTCCGGGACTAGCGGCCACCGGGGAGCTGTTTTTT. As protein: CASRSPGLAATGELFF.

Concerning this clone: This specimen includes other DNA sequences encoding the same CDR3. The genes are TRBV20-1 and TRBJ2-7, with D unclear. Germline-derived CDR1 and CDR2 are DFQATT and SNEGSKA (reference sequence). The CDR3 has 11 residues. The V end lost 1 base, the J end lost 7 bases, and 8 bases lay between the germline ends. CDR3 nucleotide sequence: TGCAGTGCTAGAGCCTTTAGAGAGCAGTACTTC. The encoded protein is CSARAFREQYF.

CDR3 nucleotides: TGTGCAGGGGAGCGGGAGGGCCTCGCAGATACGCAGTATTTT. It yields the protein CAGEREGLADTQYF. The rearrangement joins TRBV5-5 to TRBJ2-3; 10 bases match TRBD2. The CDR3 totals 14 residues. Germline CDR1 and CDR2: SGHKS and YYEKEE (reference sequence). The complete variable domain, with remaining parts taken from reference TRBV5-5 and TRBJ2-3, reads DAGVTQSPTHLIKTRGQQVTLRCSPISGHKSVSWYQQVLGQGPQFIFQYYEKEERGRGNFPDRFSARQFPNYSSELNVNALLLGDSALYLCAGEREGLADTQYFGPGTRLTVL.

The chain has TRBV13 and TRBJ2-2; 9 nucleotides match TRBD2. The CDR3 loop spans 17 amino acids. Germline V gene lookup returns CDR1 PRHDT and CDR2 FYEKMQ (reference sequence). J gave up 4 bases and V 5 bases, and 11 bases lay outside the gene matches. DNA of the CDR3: TGTGCCAGCAGCCCCTATGGGCGGGAGGGCGGCACCGGGGAGCTGTTTTTT. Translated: CASSPYGREGGTGELFF.

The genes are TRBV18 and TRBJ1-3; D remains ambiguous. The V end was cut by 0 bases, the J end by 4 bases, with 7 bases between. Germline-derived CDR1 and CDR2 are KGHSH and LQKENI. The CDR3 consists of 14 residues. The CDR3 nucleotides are TGTGCCAGCTCACCACCCCCCGGGGGAAACACCATATATTTT. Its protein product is CASSPPPGGNTIYF.

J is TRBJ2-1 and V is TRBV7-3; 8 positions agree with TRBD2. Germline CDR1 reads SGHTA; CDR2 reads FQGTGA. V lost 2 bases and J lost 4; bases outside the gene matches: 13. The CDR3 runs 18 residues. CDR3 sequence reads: CASSLAGGPTRPYNEQFF. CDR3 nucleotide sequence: TGTGCCAGCAGCTTAGCGGGAGGCCCAACTCGCCCTTACAATGAGCAGTTCTTC.

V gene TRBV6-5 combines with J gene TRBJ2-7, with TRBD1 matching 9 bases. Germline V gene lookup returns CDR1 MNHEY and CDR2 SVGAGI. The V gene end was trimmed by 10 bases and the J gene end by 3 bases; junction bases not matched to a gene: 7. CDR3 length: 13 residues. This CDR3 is CATAGTGLYEQYF. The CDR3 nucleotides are TGTGCCACGGCCGGGACAGGGCTCTACGAGCAGTACTTC.

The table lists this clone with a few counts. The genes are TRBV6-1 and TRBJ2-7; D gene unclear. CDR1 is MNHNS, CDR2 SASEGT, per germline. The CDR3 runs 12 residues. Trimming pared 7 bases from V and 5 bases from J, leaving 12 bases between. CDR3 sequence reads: CASTPDRDEQYF. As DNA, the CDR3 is TGTGCCAGCACGCCCGATCGGGACGAGCAGTACTTC.

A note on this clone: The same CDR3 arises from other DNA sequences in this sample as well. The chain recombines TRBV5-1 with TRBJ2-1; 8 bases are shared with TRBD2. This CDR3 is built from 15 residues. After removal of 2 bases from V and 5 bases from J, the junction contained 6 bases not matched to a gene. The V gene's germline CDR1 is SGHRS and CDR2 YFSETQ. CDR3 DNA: TGCGCCAGCAGCTTCTTAGCGGGATCTCACAATGAGCAGTTCTTC. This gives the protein CASSFLAGSHNEQFF.

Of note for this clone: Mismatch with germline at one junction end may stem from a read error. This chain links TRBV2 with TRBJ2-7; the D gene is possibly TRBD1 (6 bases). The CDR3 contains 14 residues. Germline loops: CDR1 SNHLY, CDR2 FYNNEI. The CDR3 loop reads CASREVGASYEQYF. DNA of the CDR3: TGTGCCAGCCGTGAAGTGGGGGCCTCCTACGAGCAGTACTTC.

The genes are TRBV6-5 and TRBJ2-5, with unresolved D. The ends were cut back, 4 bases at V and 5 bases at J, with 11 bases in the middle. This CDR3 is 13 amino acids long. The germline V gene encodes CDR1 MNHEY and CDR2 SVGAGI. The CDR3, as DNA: TGTGCCAGCAGTTCACAAGGCAGGGAGACCCAGTACTTC. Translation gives CASSSQGRETQYF.

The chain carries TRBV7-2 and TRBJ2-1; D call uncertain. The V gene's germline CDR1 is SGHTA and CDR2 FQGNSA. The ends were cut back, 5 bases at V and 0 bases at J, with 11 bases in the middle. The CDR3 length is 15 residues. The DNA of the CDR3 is TGTGCCAGCAGCCTACCGCCGAGCTCCTACAATGAGCAGTTCTTC. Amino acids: CASSLPPSSYNEQFF.

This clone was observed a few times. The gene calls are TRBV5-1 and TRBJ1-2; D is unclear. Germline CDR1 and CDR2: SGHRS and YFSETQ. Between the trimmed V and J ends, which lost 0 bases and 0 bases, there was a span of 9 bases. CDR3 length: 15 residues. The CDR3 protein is CASSLGRGANYGYTF. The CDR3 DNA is TGCGCCAGCAGCTTGGGTCGCGGAGCTAACTATGGCTACACCTTC.

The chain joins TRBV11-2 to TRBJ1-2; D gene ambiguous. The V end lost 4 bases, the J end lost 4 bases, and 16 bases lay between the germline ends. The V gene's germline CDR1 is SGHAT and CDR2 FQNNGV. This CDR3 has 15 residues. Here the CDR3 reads CASSSRESGLYGYTF. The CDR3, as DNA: TGTGCCAGCAGCTCTCGGGAGTCGGGCCTCTATGGCTACACCTTC.

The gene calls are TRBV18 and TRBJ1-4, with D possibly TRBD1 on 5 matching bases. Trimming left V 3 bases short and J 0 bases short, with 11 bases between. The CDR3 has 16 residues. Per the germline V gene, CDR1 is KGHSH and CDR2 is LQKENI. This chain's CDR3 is CASSPGTVATNEKLFF. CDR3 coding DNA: TGTGCCAGCTCACCCGGGACTGTTGCAACTAATGAAAAACTGTTTTTT.

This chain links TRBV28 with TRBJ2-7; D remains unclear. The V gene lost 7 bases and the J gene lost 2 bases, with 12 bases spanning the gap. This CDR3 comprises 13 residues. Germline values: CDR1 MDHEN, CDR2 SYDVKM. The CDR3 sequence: CASTRVQTYEQYF. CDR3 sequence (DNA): TGTGCCAGCACCCGGGTCCAAACCTACGAGCAGTACTTC.

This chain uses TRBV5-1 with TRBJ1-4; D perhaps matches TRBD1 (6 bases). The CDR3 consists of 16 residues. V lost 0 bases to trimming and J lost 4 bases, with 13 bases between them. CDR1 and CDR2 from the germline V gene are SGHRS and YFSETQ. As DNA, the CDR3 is TGCGCCAGCAGCTTGGACGGCCAAGGGGGTAATGAAAAACTGTTTTTT. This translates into CASSLDGQGGNEKLFF.

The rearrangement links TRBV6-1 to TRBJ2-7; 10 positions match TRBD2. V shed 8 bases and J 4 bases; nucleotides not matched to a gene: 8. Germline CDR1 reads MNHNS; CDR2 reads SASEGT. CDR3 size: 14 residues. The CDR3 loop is CASDSGRKVYEQYF. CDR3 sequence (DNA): TGTGCCAGCGATAGCGGGAGGAAGGTGTACGAGCAGTACTTC.

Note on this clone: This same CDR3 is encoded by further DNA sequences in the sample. CDR3 nucleotide sequence: TGTGCCAGCAGTAGGACAGTGAACACTGAAGCTTTCTTT. Translation: CASSRTVNTEAFF. J is TRBJ1-1 and V is TRBV6-1; D is possibly TRBD1 (6 bases). The CDR3 contains 13 residues. Germline V gene lookup returns CDR1 MNHNS and CDR2 SASEGT. Trimming left V 5 bases short and J 0 bases short, with 7 bases between.

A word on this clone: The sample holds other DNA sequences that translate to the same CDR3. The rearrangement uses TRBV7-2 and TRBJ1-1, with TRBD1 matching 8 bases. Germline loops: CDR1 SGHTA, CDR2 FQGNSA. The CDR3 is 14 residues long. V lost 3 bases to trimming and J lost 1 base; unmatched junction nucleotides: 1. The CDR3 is CASSFDRGNTEAFF. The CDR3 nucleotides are TGTGCCAGCAGCTTCGACAGGGGGAACACTGAAGCTTTCTTT.